This entry lists 30 T cell receptor beta chains sequenced from one sample in a study of EBV T-cell therapy then PD-1 blockade in nasopharyngeal carcinoma. Profiled with immunoSEQ multiplex PCR; TCRdb holds only in-frame clones, not every one. The table has about 20,000 clones, 84% seen once; the top ten hold around 29%. No cognate antigen is known for these TCRs. Treatment of the sample: AdE1-LMPpoly-expanded autologous EBV-specific T-cell therapy followed by anti-PD-1 nivolumab. Specimen: CD8+ T cells from blood, collected at roughly day 34 from a patient whose treatment included autologous EBV-specific T cells and nivolumab. The receptors originated from a man in his forties with nasopharyngeal carcinoma.

V usage is TRBV7-9 and J usage is TRBJ1-1; 12 bases map to TRBD1. V shed 5 bases, J shed 1 base, and the junction held 8 bases outside the gene matches. Germline lookup yields CDR1 SEHNR and CDR2 FQNEAQ (reference sequence). The CDR3 extends over 17 amino acids. The CDR3 loop is CASSKAGQGARNTEAFF. The CDR3 DNA reads as TGTGCCAGCAGCAAAGCGGGACAGGGGGCGAGGAACACTGAAGCTTTCTTT.

The CDR3 is CASTPSDRGFVSLYEQYF. The CDR3 bases are TGTGCCAGCACCCCCAGCGACAGGGGCTTCGTATCTCTCTACGAGCAGTACTTC. V and J are TRBV3-1 (or the pseudogene TRBV3-2) and TRBJ2-7, with 8 bases that match TRBD1. Germline values: CDR1 LGHDT, CDR2 YNNKEL (reference sequence). The CDR3 covers 18 residues. V gave up 7 bases and J gave up 3 bases; unmatched junction bases: 20.

The chain is built from TRBV9 and TRBJ1-2, with TRBD1 matching 8 bases. The CDR3 contains 16 residues. V was pared by 4 bases and J by 7 bases, with 15 bases of the junction left unmatched. CDR1 is SGDLS and CDR2 is YYNGEE in the germline V gene. The CDR3 reads CASSIRVATGESGYTF. CDR3 nucleotide sequence: TGTGCCAGCAGCATTAGGGTGGCGACAGGGGAGAGTGGCTACACCTTC.

The chain is built from TRBV29-1 and TRBJ1-5; perhaps TRBD1 as D (6 bases). V lost 7 bases and J lost 4, with 14 bases in between. The CDR3 consists of 13 residues. Germline CDR1 is SQVTM and CDR2 is ANQGSEA. CDR3 DNA sequence: TGCAGCGGGGCGGAGGGGGGGAATCAGCCCCAGCATTTT. This translates into CSGAEGGNQPQHF.

The J gene is TRBJ2-7, the V gene TRBV12-3 or TRBV12-4; no reliable D call. The CDR3 runs 11 residues. Trimming stripped 4 bases from V and 2 bases from J, with 3 bases between. CDR3 amino acids: CASSSAYEQYF. CDR3 in DNA: TGTGCCAGCAGTTCAGCCTACGAGCAGTACTTC.

This clone was found a few times. The rearrangement joins TRBV10-3 to TRBJ1-1, with TRBD1 matching 11 bases. Germline assignment: CDR1 ENHRY and CDR2 SYGVKD. The CDR3 sequence is 14 residues long. After removal of 9 bases from V and 5 bases from J, the junction contained 8 bases not matched to a gene. The CDR3 nucleotides read TGTGCCATGGGACAGGGGGGGGTGTGGACTGAAGCTTTCTTT. Amino acid sequence: CAMGQGGVWTEAFF.

This clone was counted a single time. This chain joins TRBV18 and TRBJ1-1; TRBD1 is a possible D gene (6 bases). Germline values: CDR1 KGHSH, CDR2 LQKENI. With 6 bases removed from V and 4 bases from J, the gap between germline ends came to 15 bases. The CDR3 has 14 amino acids. This CDR3 is CASSSGGWGTEAFF. The CDR3 DNA reads TGTGCCAGCTCCTCCGGGGGCTGGGGCACTGAAGCTTTCTTT. Full variable domain (missing parts from reference TRBV18 and TRBJ1-1): NAGVMQNPRHLVRRRGQEARLRCSPMKGHSHVYWYRQLPEEGLKFMVYLQKENIIDESGMPKERFSAEFPKEGPSILRIQQVVRGDSAAYFCASSSGGWGTEAFFGQGTRLTVV.

The V and J genes are TRBV19 and TRBJ2-2, with 7 positions matching TRBD1. The CDR3 spans 19 residues. Germline V gene data show CDR1 as LNHDA and CDR2 as SQIVND (reference sequence). V shed 7 bases and J 1 base; nucleotides not matched to a gene: 18. The CDR3 DNA reads as TGTGCCAGTACCAATGGACAGGCCGTCAAGGGGGTGAACACCGGGGAGCTGTTTTTT. Translating gives CASTNGQAVKGVNTGELFF.

This clone was observed a single time. For the CDR3, the DNA is TGTGCCAGCTCACCACTTGGGGTCGGGACAGGGTATGACGAGCAGTACTTC. It is translated as CASSPLGVGTGYDEQYF. The chain links TRBV18 to TRBJ2-7; 9 bases fit TRBD1. J lost 5 bases, V lost 1 base, and 12 bases had no gene match. Germline assignment: CDR1 KGHSH and CDR2 LQKENI. The CDR3 has 17 amino acids.

This chain links TRBV7-9 with TRBJ2-5; 9 bases are a match to TRBD2. V gave up 1 base and J gave up 2 bases; unmatched junction bases: 8. This CDR3 comprises 17 residues. CDR1 and CDR2 (germline): SEHNR, FQNEAQ (reference sequence). The CDR3 DNA reads as TGTGCCAGCAGCTTAGTCGGGGTAGCGGGGGTTCAAGAGACCCAGTACTTC. Encoded protein: CASSLVGVAGVQETQYF.

In this sample, this clone turned up a few times. V gene TRBV6-4 combines with J gene TRBJ2-3; TRBD2 is a possible D gene (7 bases). V was shortened by 3 bases and J by 3 bases, with 13 bases between the two germline ends. This CDR3 has 15 residues. Germline V gene data show CDR1 as MRHNA and CDR2 as SNTAGT. The DNA of the CDR3 is TGTGCCAGCAGTGATTCGGCGGGGGCTACAGATACGCAGTATTTT. Amino acids: CASSDSAGATDTQYF.

The CDR3 sequence: CASSDWGGTEIAFSTDTQYF. Here the CDR3 DNA reads TGTGCCAGCAGTGATTGGGGTGGGACAGAGATCGCCTTTAGCACAGATACGCAGTATTTT. The genes are TRBV2 and TRBJ2-3; TRBD1 aligns across 7 bases. The trim removed 3 bases at V and 0 bases at J, leaving 18 bases unmatched. This CDR3 contains 20 residues. Germline-derived CDR1 and CDR2 are SNHLY and FYNNEI.

The chain links TRBV2 to TRBJ2-3, with TRBD2 identical over 9 bases. Germline CDR1 is SNHLY and CDR2 is FYNNEI. The CDR3 runs to 14 residues. With V trimmed by 8 bases and J by 0 bases, 3 bases remained unmatched. The CDR3 DNA follows: TGTGCCAGCTCTAGCGGGGCAAGCACAGATACGCAGTATTTT. It specifies CASSSGASTDTQYF.

This clone is hyperexpanded within its sample. This chain joins TRBV4-3 and TRBJ1-2; D might be TRBD1 (5 bases). CDR1 is LGHNA and CDR2 is YSLEER in the germline V gene. The CDR3 length is 19 residues. Trimming shortened V by 0 bases and J by 6 bases, and 26 bases separated the two germline ends. DNA for the CDR3: TGCGCCAGCAGCCAAGATGAGAGGACGGGGGGACCTATTGGGGATGGCTACACCTTC. Its translation is CASSQDERTGGPIGDGYTF.

The gene calls are TRBV6-4 and TRBJ2-5, with D perhaps matching TRBD1 or TRBD2 (5 bases each). Germline CDR1 MRHNA, CDR2 SNTAGT. Deletions cut 0 bases from V and 1 base from J, with 9 bases between. The CDR3 is 15 amino acids. The CDR3 spells CASSDSPGAQETQYF. The CDR3 DNA sequence: TGTGCCAGCAGTGACTCGCCCGGGGCCCAAGAGACCCAGTACTTC.

The chain employs TRBV6-5 and TRBJ1-3, with D maybe TRBD1 (5 bases). V lost 0 bases and J lost 4, with 10 bases in between. Germline CDR1 is MNHEY and CDR2 is SVGAGI. The CDR3 consists of 15 residues. The CDR3 nucleotides read TGTGCCAGCAGTTACTCAGAAGGGGTGGGAAACACCATATATTTT. Translating gives CASSYSEGVGNTIYF.

This chain uses TRBV6-5 with TRBJ1-6; a possible D gene is TRBD1 (6 bases). The CDR3 length is 14 residues. Germline CDR1 MNHEY, CDR2 SVGAGI. The V end lost 2 bases, the J end lost 8 bases, and 10 bases lay between the germline ends. The CDR3 DNA reads as TGTGCCAGCAGTTACGGAACAGGGTATTCACCCCTCCACTTT. Its translation is CASSYGTGYSPLHF.

The chain uses TRBV9 and TRBJ2-3, with a possible D match to TRBD1 (8 bases). Trimming left V 4 bases short and J 2 bases short, with 17 bases between. Per the germline V gene, CDR1 is SGDLS and CDR2 is YYNGEE. This CDR3 region has 16 residues. In DNA form, the CDR3 reads TGTGCCAGCAGCCAAAACAGGGGGGGGGACACAGATACGCAGTATTTT. It yields the protein CASSQNRGGDTDTQYF. Together with reference TRBV9 and TRBJ2-3, the CDR3 gives the full variable domain: DSGVTQTPKHLITATGQRVTLRCSPRSGDLSVYWYQQSLDQGLQFLIQYYNGEERAKGNILERFSAQQFPDLHSELNLSSLELGDSALYFCASSQNRGGDTDTQYFGPGTRLTVL.

The DNA for the CDR3 is TGTGTAAAATGCACAGATACGCAGTATTTT. Encoded protein: CVKCTDTQYF. This chain links TRBV7-9 with TRBJ2-3; D uncertain. The CDR3 is made up of 10 amino acids. Germline V gene data show CDR1 as SEHNR and CDR2 as FQNEAQ (reference sequence).

J is TRBJ1-2 and V is TRBV6-5; D uncertain. Germline CDR1 is MNHEY and CDR2 is SVGAGI. This CDR3 is 12 amino acids long. Between the trimmed V and J ends, which lost 5 bases and 5 bases, there was a span of 9 bases. The CDR3 DNA sequence: TGTGCCAGCAGTAACGGGGTTTATGGCTACACCTTC. The encoded protein is CASSNGVYGYTF.

The chain links TRBV19 to TRBJ1-5; D is undetermined. Trimming took off 6 bases at V and 1 base at J, with 13 bases between the two ends. The CDR3 spans 15 residues. The germline V gene encodes CDR1 LNHDA and CDR2 SQIVND (reference sequence). CDR3 protein: CASRASLWSNQPQHF. CDR3 nucleotide sequence: TGTGCCAGTAGAGCCAGTCTCTGGAGCAATCAGCCCCAGCATTTT.

V gene TRBV20-1 combines with J gene TRBJ2-7; 7 bases are a match to TRBD1. Per the germline V gene, CDR1 is DFQATT and CDR2 is SNEGSKA (reference sequence). Losses at the gene ends were 3 bases for V and 2 bases for J; bases not matched to a gene: 7. The CDR3 runs 14 residues. The DNA of the CDR3 is TGCAGTGCTAGTACAAAAGACAGGGCCTACGAGCAGTACTTC. This gives the protein CSASTKDRAYEQYF.

This chain uses TRBV11-1 with TRBJ2-1; perhaps TRBD1 as D (5 bases). The germline V gene has CDR1 SGHAT and CDR2 FQDESV (reference sequence). V lost 4 bases, J lost 9 bases, and 10 bases lay in between. The CDR3 has 12 amino acids. As DNA, the CDR3 is TGTGCCAGCAGCTCAGGGTTTCTTGAGCAGTTCTTC. Protein product: CASSSGFLEQFF.

The gene calls are TRBV13 and TRBJ2-3, with 7 bases lining up with TRBD1. The CDR3 runs to 14 residues. The germline V gene has CDR1 PRHDT and CDR2 FYEKMQ (reference sequence). The V segment lost 5 bases and the J segment 2 bases; nucleotides outside the gene matches: 4. The CDR3 here is CASSAGTVTDTQYF. The CDR3 nucleotides are TGTGCCAGCAGCGCCGGGACAGTCACAGATACGCAGTATTTT.

J is TRBJ2-2 and V is TRBV4-1, with a weak D call TRBD2 (6 bases). V was clipped by 0 bases and J by 2 bases, with 10 bases between them. This CDR3 contains 16 residues. Germline assignment: CDR1 MGHRA and CDR2 YSYEKL. In nucleotides, the CDR3 is TGCGCCAGCAGCCAAGACTCACTAGCCAACACCGGGGAGCTGTTTTTT. It specifies CASSQDSLANTGELFF.

The chain recombines TRBV27 with TRBJ2-1, with D unclear. Germline V CDR1 and CDR2: MNHEY, SMNVEV (reference sequence). CDR3 length: 14 residues. Trimming shortened V by 0 bases and J by 3 bases, and 6 bases separated the two germline ends. CDR3 sequence reads: CASSLSQVYNEQFF. In DNA, the CDR3 is TGTGCCAGCAGTTTATCACAAGTCTACAATGAGCAGTTCTTC.

The rearrangement uses TRBV9 and TRBJ1-1; 11 bases match TRBD1. The CDR3 runs to 14 residues. Unmatched junction bases numbered 2, after V lost 0 bases and J lost 7 bases. The germline gives CDR1 SGDLS, CDR2 YYNGEE. The CDR3 sequence: CASSVAGTGGEAFF. The CDR3 DNA reads as TGTGCCAGCAGCGTAGCTGGGACAGGGGGTGAAGCTTTCTTT.

The chain links TRBV5-6 to TRBJ2-3; 7 nucleotides agree with TRBD1. V shed 4 bases, J shed 2 bases, and the junction held 10 bases outside the gene matches. The CDR3 sequence is 16 residues long. The germline CDR1 and CDR2 sequences are SGHDT and YYEEEE. DNA of the CDR3: TGTGCCAGCAGCAACTACAGGGGTGGGGTCACAGATACGCAGTATTTT. Translating gives CASSNYRGGVTDTQYF.

The chain combines TRBV4-3 with TRBJ2-3; 14 nucleotides match TRBD2. The J segment lost 7 bases and the V segment lost 4 bases, leaving 4 bases of the junction unmatched. Per the germline V gene, CDR1 is LGHNA and CDR2 is YSLEER. There are 15 residues in the CDR3. The CDR3 loop is CASSLRTSGGNTQYF. The CDR3 nucleotides read TGCGCCAGCAGCCTTCGGACTAGCGGGGGGAATACGCAGTATTTT.

V gene TRBV29-1 combines with J gene TRBJ1-1; D is perhaps TRBD1 (5 bases). This CDR3 spans 14 amino acids. CDR1 SQVTM and CDR2 ANQGSEA come from the germline V gene. The V end was cut by 4 bases, the J end by 0 bases, with 12 bases between. CDR3 residues: CSVAQGVMNTEAFF. As DNA, the CDR3 is TGCAGCGTTGCGCAGGGAGTCATGAACACTGAAGCTTTCTTT.